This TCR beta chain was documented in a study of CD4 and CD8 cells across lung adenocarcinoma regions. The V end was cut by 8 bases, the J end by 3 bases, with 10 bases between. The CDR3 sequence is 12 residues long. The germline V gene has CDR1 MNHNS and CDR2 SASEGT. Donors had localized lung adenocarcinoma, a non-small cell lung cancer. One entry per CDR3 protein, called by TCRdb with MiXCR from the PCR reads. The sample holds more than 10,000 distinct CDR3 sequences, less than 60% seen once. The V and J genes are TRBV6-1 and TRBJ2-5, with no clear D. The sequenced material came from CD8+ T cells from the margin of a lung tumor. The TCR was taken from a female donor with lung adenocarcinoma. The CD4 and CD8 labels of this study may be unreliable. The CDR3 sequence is CASSAVKETQYF. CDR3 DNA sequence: TGTGCCAGCTCTGCCGTTAAAGAGACCCAGTACTTC.